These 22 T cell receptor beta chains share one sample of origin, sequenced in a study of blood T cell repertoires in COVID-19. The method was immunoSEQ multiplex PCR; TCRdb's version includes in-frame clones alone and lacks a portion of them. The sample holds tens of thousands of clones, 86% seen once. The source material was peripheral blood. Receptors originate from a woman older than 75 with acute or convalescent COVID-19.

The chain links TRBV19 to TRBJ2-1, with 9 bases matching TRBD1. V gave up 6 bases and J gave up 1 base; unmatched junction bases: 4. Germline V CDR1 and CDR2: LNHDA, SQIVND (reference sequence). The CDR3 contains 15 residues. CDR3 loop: CASRNRGLSYNEQFF. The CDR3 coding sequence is TGTGCCAGTAGAAACAGGGGGCTTTCCTACAATGAGCAGTTCTTC.

For the CDR3, the DNA is TGTGCCAGCAGTCCAGGACTCTCCGCAGATACGCAGTATTTT. Translation: CASSPGLSADTQYF. The gene calls are TRBV6-5 and TRBJ2-3; the D gene is possibly TRBD2 (5 bases). The CDR3 runs 14 residues. Germline V CDR1 and CDR2: MNHEY, SVGAGI. Trimming pared 5 bases from V and 4 bases from J, leaving 13 bases between.

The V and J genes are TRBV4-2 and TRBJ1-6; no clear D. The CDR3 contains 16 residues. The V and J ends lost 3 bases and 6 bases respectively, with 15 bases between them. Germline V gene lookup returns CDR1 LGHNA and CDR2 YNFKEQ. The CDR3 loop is CASSQTGFFGNSPLHF. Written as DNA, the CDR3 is TGTGCCAGCAGCCAGACGGGATTCTTTGGTAATTCACCCCTCCACTTT.

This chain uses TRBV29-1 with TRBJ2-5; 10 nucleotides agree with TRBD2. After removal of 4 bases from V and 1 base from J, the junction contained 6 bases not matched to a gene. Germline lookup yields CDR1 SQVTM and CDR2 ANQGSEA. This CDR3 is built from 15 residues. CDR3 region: CSVVVAGGSQETQYF. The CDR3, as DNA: TGCAGCGTTGTTGTAGCGGGAGGCTCCCAAGAGACCCAGTACTTC.

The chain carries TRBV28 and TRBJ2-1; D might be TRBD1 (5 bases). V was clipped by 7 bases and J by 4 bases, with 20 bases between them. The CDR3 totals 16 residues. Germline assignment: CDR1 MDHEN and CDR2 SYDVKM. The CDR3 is CASTPARQGPYNEQFF. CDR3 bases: TGTGCCAGCACTCCGGCACGGCAGGGCCCTTACAATGAGCAGTTCTTC. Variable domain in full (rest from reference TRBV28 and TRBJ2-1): DVKVTQSSRYLVKRTGEKVFLECVQDMDHENMFWYRQDPGLGLRLIYFSYDVKMKEKGDIPEGYSVSREKKERFSLILESASTNQTSMYLCASTPARQGPYNEQFFGPGTRLTVL.

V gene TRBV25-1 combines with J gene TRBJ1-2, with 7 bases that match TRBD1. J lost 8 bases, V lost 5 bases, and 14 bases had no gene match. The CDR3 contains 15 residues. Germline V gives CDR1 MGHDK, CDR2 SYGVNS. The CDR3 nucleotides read TGTGCCAGCAGTATCGGACAGGCAGCCCGGGAAGGCTACACCTTC. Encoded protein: CASSIGQAAREGYTF.

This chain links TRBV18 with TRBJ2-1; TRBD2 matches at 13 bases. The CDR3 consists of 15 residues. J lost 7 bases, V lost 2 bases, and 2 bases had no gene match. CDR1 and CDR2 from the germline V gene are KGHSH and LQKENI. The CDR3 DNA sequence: TGTGCCAGCTCACCAGGACTAGCGGGAGTGAATGAGCAGTTCTTC. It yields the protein CASSPGLAGVNEQFF.

DNA for the CDR3: TGTGCCAGCAGCTTAGATCTAAGAGACAGGACGATCTCCTACGAGCAGTACTTC. Translated: CASSLDLRDRTISYEQYF. The V gene is TRBV11-2, the J gene TRBJ2-7, with D possibly being TRBD1 (6 bases). The CDR3 has 18 amino acids. The V gene's germline CDR1 is SGHAT and CDR2 FQNNGV. V gave up 0 bases and J gave up 0 bases, with 18 bases separating them.

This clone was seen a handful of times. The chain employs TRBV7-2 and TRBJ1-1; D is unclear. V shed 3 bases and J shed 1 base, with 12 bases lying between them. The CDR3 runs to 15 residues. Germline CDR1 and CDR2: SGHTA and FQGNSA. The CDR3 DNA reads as TGTGCCAGCAGCTTGCCACTAGCAGGGAACACTGAAGCTTTCTTT. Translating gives CASSLPLAGNTEAFF.

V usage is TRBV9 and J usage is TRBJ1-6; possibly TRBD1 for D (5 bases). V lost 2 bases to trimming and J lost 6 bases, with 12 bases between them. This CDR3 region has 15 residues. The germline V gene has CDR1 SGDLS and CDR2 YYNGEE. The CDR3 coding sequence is TGTGCCAGCAGCGTCCGGGGGGACTCTAATTCACCCCTCCACTTT. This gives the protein CASSVRGDSNSPLHF.

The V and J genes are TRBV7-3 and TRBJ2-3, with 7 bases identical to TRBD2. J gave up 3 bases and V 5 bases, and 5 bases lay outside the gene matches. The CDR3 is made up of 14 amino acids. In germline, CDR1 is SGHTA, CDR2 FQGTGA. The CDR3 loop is CASSPGSGTDTQYF. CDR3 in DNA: TGTGCCAGCAGCCCCGGTAGCGGGACAGATACGCAGTATTTT.

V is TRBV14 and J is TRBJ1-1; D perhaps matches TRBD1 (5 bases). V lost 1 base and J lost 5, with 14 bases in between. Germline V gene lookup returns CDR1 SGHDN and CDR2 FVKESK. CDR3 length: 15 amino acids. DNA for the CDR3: TGTGCCAGCAGCCAAGGTCTGTTTCAGGGAACTGAAGCTTTCTTT. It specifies CASSQGLFQGTEAFF.

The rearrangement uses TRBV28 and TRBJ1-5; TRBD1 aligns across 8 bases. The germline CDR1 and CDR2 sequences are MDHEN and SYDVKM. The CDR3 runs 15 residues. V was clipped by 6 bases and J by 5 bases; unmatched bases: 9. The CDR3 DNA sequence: TGTGCCAGCAGCCTGGACAGGGAGTTGCATCAGCCCCAGCATTTT. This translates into CASSLDRELHQPQHF. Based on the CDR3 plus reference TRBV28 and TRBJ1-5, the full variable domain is DVKVTQSSRYLVKRTGEKVFLECVQDMDHENMFWYRQDPGLGLRLIYFSYDVKMKEKGDIPEGYSVSREKKERFSLILESASTNQTSMYLCASSLDRELHQPQHFGDGTRLSIL.

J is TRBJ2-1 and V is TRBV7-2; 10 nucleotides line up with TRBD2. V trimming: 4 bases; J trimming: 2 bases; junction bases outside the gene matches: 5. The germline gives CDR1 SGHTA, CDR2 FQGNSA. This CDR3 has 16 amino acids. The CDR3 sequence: CASSSLAGGTYNEQFF. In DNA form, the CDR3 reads TGTGCCAGCAGCTCCTTAGCGGGGGGCACCTACAATGAGCAGTTCTTC. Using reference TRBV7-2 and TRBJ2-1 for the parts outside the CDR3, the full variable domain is GAGVSQSPSNKVTEKGKDVELRCDPISGHTALYWYRQSLGQGLEFLIYFQGNSAPDKSGLPSDRFSAERTGGSVSTLTIQRTQQEDSAVYLCASSSLAGGTYNEQFFGPGTRLTVL.

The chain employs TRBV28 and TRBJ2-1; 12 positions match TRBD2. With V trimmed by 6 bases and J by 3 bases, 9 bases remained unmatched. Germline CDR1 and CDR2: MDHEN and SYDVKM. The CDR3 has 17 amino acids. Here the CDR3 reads CASSRLAGVTVYNEQFF. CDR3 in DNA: TGTGCCAGCAGCAGACTAGCGGGAGTGACCGTCTACAATGAGCAGTTCTTC.

The CDR3 bases are TGTGCCAGTAGTGGCCGACAAAATATAGGTGGCAATCAGCCCCAGCATTTT. As protein: CASSGRQNIGGNQPQHF. The rearrangement links TRBV19 to TRBJ1-5; D remains unclear. The CDR3 sequence is 17 residues long. Germline V gene data show CDR1 as LNHDA and CDR2 as SQIVND (reference sequence). V was trimmed by 5 bases and J by 2 bases, leaving 19 bases between them.

The CDR3 DNA reads as TGTGCCAGCAGCTTAGGGCGAGCGGATAACTATGGCTACACCTTC. It encodes CASSLGRADNYGYTF. The chain has TRBV7-9 and TRBJ1-2; D is undetermined. The germline V gene has CDR1 SEHNR and CDR2 FQNEAQ (reference sequence). The CDR3 has 15 amino acids. The V end was cut by 1 base, the J end by 1 base, with 10 bases between.

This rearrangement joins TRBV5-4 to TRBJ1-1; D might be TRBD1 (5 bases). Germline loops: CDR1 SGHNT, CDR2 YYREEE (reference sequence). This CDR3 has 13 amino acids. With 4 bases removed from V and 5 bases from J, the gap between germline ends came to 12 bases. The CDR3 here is CASSPGLTTEAFF. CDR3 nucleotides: TGTGCCAGCAGCCCGGGACTGACGACTGAAGCTTTCTTT.

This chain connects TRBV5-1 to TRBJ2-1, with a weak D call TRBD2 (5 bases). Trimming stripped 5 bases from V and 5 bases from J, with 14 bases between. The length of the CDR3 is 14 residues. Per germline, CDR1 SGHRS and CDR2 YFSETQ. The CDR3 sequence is CASSPGGLDNEQFF. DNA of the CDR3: TGCGCCAGCAGTCCCGGAGGCCTCGACAATGAGCAGTTCTTC.

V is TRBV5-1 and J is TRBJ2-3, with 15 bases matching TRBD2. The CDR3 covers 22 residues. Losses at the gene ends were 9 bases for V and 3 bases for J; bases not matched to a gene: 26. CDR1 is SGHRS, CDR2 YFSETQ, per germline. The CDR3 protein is CATKRTSGGALSPTGRTDTQYF. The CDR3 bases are TGCGCCACCAAAAGGACTAGCGGGGGGGCCTTATCACCAACTGGTCGGACAGATACGCAGTATTTT.

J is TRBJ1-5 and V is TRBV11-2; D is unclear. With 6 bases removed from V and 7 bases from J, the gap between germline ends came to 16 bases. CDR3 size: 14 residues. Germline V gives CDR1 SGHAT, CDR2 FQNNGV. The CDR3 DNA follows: TGTGCCAGCAGTTACGGGAGTGCGGGGCAGCCCCAGCATTTT. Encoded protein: CASSYGSAGQPQHF.

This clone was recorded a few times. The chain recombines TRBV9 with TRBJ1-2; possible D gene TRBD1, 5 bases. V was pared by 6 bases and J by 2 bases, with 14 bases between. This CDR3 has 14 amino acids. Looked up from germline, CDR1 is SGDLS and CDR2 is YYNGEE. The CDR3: CASNRDGGNYGYTF. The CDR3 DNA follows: TGTGCCAGCAACCGGGACGGGGGGAACTATGGCTACACCTTC.